This T cell receptor beta chain was obtained from a study of T-cell memory formation after mild COVID-19. CDR3 length: 17 amino acids. CDR1 and CDR2 from the germline V gene are SGHRS and YFSETQ. V shed 3 bases, J shed 3 bases, and the junction held 9 bases outside the gene matches. This clonotype came up many times. TCRdb reprocessed the 5' RACE reads with MiXCR, giving one entry per CDR3 protein. Of 450,000 to 650,000 distinct CDR3 sequences listed, approximately 20% are singletons. Input material: PBMCs or a T cell subset sorted from them (not recorded which). The receptor comes from an adult woman who had mild COVID-19 (a few samples of this study predate the infection). Cell type and time point are not known. The chain joins TRBV5-1 to TRBJ2-1; 10 positions match TRBD2. Here the CDR3 DNA reads TGCGCCAGCAGCTCATACTCAGCGGGAGGGTACTACAATGAGCAGTTCTTC. Its translation: CASSSYSAGGYYNEQFF.